This T cell receptor beta chain was captured in a study of beta chain features in type 1 diabetes. Study results and caveats: Cells expressing TCR highly could be over-represented by cDNA sequencing. Shortening that was moderate but significant affected the TCRB CDR3s of Type 1 diabetes patients in all four CD4+ subsets.

Remarks on this clone: What it binds is unknown.

Looked up from germline, CDR1 is GTSNPN and CDR2 is SVGIG (reference sequence). The CDR3 covers 14 residues. The J segment lost 4 bases and the V segment lost 5 bases, leaving 9 bases of the junction unmatched. TCRB transcripts that were expressed got sequenced, as all of the isolated RNA had been reverse transcribed. Generated by immunoSEQ multiplex PCR, the TCRdb table keeps only in-frame clones and is missing some. The data show around 430,000 clones, with about 30% seen just once and around 0.065% held by the top ten. Every donor had blood drawn once into heparin, about 116 mL on average. Based on CD45RO/CCR7/CD25/CD127/CD95/CD27, CD4+ regulatory, stem cell-like memory, naive and central memory cells were sorted.

The TCR sequence derives from a man aged 18 to 30 in good health. Sequencing used naive CD4+ T cells from blood. V gene TRBV30 combines with J gene TRBJ2-7; TRBD1 matches at 9 bases. CDR3 sequence: CAWGQTGGFYEQYF. The CDR3 DNA follows: TGTGCCTGGGGTCAGACAGGGGGTTTTTACGAGCAGTACTTC.